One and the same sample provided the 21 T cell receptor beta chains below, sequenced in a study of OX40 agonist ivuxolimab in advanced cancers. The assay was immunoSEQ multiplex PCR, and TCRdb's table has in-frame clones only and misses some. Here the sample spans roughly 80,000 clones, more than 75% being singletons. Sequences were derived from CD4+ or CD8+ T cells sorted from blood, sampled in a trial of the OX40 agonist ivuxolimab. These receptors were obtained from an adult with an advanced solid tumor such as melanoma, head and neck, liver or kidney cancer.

The CDR3 nucleotides read TGTGCCAGCAGTTCCTCAGGGGGCGGGACCCAGTACTTC. Translation: CASSSSGGGTQYF. The V gene is TRBV6-5, the J gene TRBJ2-5; 8 bases align to TRBD1. The CDR3 has 13 amino acids. Germline V gene lookup returns CDR1 MNHEY and CDR2 SVGAGI. The ends lost 4 bases at V and 7 bases at J; junction bases unmatched: 5.

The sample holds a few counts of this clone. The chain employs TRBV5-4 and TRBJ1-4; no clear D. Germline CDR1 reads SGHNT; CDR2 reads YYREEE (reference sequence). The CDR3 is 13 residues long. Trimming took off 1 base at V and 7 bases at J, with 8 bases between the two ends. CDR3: CASSLTVGEKLFF. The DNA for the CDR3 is TGTGCCAGCAGCTTGACCGTGGGTGAAAAACTGTTTTTT. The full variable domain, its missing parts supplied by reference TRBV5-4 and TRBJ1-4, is ETGVTQSPTHLIKTRGQQVTLRCSSQSGHNTVSWYQQALGQGPQFIFQYYREEENGRGNFPPRFSGLQFPNYSSELNVNALELDDSALYLCASSLTVGEKLFFGSGTQLSVL.

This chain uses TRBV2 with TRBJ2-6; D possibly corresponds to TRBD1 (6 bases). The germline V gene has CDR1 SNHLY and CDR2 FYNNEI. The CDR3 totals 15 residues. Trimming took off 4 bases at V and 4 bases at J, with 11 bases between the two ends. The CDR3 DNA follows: TGTGCCAGCAGTGGGTCAGGGGCAGGGGCCAACGTCCTGACTTTC. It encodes CASSGSGAGANVLTF.

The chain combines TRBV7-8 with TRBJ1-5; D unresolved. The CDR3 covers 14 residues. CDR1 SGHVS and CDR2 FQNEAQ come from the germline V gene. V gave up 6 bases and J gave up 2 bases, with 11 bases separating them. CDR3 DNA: TGTGCCAGCAGACCAACAGAGGGCAATCAGCCCCAGCATTTT. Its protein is CASRPTEGNQPQHF.

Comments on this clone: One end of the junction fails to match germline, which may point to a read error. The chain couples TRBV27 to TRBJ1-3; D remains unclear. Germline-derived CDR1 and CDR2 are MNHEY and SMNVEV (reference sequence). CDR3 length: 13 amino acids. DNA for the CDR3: TGTGCCAGCAGTGTATCTCGTGGAAACACCATATATTTT. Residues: CASSVSRGNTIYF.

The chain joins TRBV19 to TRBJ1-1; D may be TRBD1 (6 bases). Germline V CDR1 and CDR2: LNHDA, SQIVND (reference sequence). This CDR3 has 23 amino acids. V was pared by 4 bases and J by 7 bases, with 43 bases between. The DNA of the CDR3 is TGTGCCAGTAGTACGAAAACGGAGCTCACGGCTCTAGGTCGGGGGCATCTCCTGGATGAAGCTTTCTTT. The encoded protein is CASSTKTELTALGRGHLLDEAFF. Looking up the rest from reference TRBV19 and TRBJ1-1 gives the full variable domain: DGGITQSPKYLFRKEGQNVTLSCEQNLNHDAMYWYRQDPGQGLRLIYYSQIVNDFQKGDIAEGYSVSREKKESFPLTVTSAQKNPTAFYLCASSTKTELTALGRGHLLDEAFFGQGTRLTVV.

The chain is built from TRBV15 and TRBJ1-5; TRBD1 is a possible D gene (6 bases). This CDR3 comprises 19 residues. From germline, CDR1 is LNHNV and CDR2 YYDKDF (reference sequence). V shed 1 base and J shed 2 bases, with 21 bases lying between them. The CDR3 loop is CATSRAPGTTAWGNQPQHF. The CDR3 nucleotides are TGTGCCACCAGCAGAGCTCCTGGGACAACCGCCTGGGGCAATCAGCCCCAGCATTTT.

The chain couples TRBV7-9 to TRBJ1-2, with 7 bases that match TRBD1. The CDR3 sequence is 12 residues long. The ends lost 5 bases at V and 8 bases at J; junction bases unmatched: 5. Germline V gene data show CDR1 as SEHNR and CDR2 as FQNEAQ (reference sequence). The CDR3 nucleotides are TGTGCCAGCAGCCCAACAGGGGTAGGCTACACCTTC. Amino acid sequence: CASSPTGVGYTF.

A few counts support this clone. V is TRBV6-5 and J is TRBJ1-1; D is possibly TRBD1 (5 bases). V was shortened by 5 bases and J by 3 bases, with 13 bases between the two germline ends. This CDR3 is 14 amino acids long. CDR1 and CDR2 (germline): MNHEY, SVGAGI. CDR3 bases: TGTGCCAGCAGTCCCGAGGGGCGGGACACTGAAGCTTTCTTT. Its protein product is CASSPEGRDTEAFF.

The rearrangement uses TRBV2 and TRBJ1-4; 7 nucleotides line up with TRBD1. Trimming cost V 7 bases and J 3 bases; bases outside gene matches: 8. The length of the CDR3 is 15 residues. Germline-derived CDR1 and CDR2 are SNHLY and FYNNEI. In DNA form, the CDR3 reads TGTGCCAGCATACCCCAGGGGGGAGCTAATGAAAAACTGTTTTTT. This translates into CASIPQGGANEKLFF.

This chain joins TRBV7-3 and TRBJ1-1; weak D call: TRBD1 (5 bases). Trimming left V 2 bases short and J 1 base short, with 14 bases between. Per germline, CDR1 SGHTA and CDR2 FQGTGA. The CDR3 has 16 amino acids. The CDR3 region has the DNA TGTGCCAGCAGCTTAGGGGTAGGGGACTCGAACACTGAAGCTTTCTTT. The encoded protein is CASSLGVGDSNTEAFF.

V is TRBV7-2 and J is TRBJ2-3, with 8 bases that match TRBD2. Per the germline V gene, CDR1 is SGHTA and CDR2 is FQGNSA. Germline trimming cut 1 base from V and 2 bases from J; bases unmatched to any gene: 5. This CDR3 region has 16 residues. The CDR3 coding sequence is TGTGCCAGCAGCTTAGAGGTAGCGGGACTCACAGATACGCAGTATTTT. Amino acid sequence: CASSLEVAGLTDTQYF.

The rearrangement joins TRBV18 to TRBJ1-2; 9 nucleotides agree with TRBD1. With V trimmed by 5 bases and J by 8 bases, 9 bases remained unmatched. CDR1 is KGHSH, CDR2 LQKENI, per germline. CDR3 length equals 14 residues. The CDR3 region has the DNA TGTGCCAGCTCATCCCCGGACAGGGGAGGAGGCTACACCTTC. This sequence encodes CASSSPDRGGGYTF.

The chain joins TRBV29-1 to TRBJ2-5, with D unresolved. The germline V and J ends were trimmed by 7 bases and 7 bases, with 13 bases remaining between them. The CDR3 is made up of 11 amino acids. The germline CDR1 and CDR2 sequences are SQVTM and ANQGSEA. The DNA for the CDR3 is TGCAGCGCCCGGATTATTGGGACCCAGTACTTC. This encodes CSARIIGTQYF. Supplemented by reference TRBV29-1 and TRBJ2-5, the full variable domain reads SAVISQKPSRDICQRGTSLTIQCQVDSQVTMMFWYRQQPGQSLTLIATANQGSEATYESGFVIDKFPISRPNLTFSTLTVSNMSPEDSSIYLCSARIIGTQYFGPGTRLLVL.

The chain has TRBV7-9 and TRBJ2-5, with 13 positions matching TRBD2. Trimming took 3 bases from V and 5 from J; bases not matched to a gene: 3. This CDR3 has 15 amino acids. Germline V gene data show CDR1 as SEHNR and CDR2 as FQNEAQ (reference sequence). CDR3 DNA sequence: TGTGCCAGCAGCTTGACTAGCGGGAGGAGGGAGACCCAGTACTTC. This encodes CASSLTSGRRETQYF.

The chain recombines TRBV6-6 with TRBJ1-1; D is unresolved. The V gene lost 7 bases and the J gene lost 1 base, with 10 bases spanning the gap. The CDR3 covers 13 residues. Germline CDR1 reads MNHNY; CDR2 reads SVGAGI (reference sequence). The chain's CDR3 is CASKGRSNTEAFF. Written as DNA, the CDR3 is TGTGCCAGCAAAGGGAGATCGAACACTGAAGCTTTCTTT.

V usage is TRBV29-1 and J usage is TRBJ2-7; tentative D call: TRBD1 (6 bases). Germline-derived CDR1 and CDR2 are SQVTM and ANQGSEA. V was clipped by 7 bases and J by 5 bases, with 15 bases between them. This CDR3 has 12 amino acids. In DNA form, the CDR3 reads TGCAGCGCCACAGGGACCCTCGACGAGCAGTACTTC. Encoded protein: CSATGTLDEQYF.

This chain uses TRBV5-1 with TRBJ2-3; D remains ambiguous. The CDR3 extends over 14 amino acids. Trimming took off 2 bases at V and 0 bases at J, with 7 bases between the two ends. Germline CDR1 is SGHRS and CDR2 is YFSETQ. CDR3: CASSFRYSTDTQYF. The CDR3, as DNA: TGCGCCAGCAGCTTCAGGTACAGCACAGATACGCAGTATTTT.

CDR3 sequence (DNA): TGCGCCAGCAGCTCTACTAGAGGGGAGACCCAGTACTTC. Translated, it gives CASSSTRGETQYF. The V call is TRBV5-1, the J call TRBJ2-5; weak D call: TRBD2 (5 bases). The V and J ends lost 3 bases and 5 bases respectively, with 11 bases between them. The CDR3 spans 13 residues. Germline V gives CDR1 SGHRS, CDR2 YFSETQ.

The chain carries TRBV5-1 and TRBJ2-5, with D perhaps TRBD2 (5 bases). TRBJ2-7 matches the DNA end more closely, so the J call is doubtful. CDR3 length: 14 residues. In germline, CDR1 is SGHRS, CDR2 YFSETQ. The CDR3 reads CASSLERDRYEQYF. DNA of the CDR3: TGCGCCAGCAGCTTGGAACGGGATAGGTACGAGCAGTACTTC.

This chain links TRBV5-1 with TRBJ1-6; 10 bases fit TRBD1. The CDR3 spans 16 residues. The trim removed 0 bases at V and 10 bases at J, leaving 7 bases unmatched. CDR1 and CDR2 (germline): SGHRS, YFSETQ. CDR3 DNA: TGCGCCAGCAGCTTGGCCGGGACAGGGGCGGGATCACCCCTCCACTTT. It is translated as CASSLAGTGAGSPLHF.